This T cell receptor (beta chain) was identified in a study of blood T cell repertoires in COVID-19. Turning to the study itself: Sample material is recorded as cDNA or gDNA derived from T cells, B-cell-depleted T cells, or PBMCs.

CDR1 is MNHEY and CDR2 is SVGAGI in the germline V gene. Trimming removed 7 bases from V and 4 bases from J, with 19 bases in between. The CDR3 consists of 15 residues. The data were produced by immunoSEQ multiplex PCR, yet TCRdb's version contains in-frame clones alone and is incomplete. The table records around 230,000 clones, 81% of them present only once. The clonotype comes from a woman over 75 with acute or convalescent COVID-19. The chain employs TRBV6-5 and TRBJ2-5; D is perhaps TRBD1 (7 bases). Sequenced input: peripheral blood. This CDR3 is CASTLQGPGGETQYF. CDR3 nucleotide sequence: TGTGCCAGCACCTTACAGGGGCCCGGGGGAGAGACCCAGTACTTC.